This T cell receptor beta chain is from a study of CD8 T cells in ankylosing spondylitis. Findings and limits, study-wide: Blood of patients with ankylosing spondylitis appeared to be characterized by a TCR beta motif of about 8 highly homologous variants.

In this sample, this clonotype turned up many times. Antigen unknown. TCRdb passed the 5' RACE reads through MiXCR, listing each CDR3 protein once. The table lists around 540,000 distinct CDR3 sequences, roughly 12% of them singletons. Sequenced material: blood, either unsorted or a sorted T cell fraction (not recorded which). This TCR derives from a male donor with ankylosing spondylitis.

CDR3: CASSPQGEQFF. DNA for the CDR3: TGTGCCAGCAGCCCGCAGGGTGAGCAGTTCTTC. The V call is TRBV7-2, the J call TRBJ2-1, with D possibly matching TRBD1 (5 bases). Trimming left V 5 bases short and J 9 bases short, with 8 bases between. This CDR3 is 11 amino acids long. The germline gives CDR1 SGHTA, CDR2 FQGNSA.